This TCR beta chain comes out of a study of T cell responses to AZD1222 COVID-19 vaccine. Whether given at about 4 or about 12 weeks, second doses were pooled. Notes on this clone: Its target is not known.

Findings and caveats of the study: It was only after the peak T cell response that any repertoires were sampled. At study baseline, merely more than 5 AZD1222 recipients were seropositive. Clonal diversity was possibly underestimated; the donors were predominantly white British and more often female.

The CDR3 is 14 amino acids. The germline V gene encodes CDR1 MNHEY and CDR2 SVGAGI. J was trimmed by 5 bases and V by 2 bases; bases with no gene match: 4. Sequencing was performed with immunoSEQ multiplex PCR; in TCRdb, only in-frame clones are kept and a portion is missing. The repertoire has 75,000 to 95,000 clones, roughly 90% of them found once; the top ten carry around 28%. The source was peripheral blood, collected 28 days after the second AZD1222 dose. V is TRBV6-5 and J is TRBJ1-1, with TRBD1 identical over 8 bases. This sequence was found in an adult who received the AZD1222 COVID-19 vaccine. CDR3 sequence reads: CASSYQGASTEAFF. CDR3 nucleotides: TGTGCCAGCAGTTACCAGGGGGCTAGTACTGAAGCTTTCTTT.